The 11 T cell receptor beta chains below all came from one sample that was sequenced in a study of blood T cells in healthy people across ages. Together with a sample-barcoded 5' primer, a J-beta primer mix was included in a second PCR lasting roughly 6 to 12 cycles. Using its own MiXCR run on the 5' RACE reads, TCRdb lists one record per CDR3 protein. The table shows under 1,000,000 distinct CDR3 sequences, with around 34% occurring only once. The specimen sequenced was blood. The source of these receptors is a man between 18 and 29 years old in good health.

V gene TRBV12-3 or TRBV12-4 combines with J gene TRBJ2-3; D not certain. The CDR3 is 16 amino acids. The V end was cut by 6 bases, the J end by 0 bases, with 16 bases between. CDR3 sequence: CASSLQRKPSTDTQYF. For the CDR3, the DNA is TGTGCCAGCAGCCTCCAAAGGAAGCCTAGCACAGATACGCAGTATTTT.

This clonotype was observed many times. J is TRBJ2-1 and V is TRBV5-5, with 10 bases aligning to TRBD2. Trimming cost V 0 bases and J 5 bases; bases outside gene matches: 11. CDR1 SGHKS and CDR2 YYEKEE come from the germline V gene (reference sequence). CDR3 length equals 18 residues. CDR3 nucleotide sequence: TGTGCCAGCAGCTTGGGGTTCCAGCGGGGGGGCGTAAACAATGAGCAGTTCTTC. Its protein is CASSLGFQRGGVNNEQFF.

J is TRBJ2-2 and V is TRBV27; D assignment may be TRBD1 or TRBD2 (7 bases each). The CDR3 is 16 amino acids. Between the trimmed V and J ends, which lost 3 bases and 5 bases, there was a span of 16 bases. Germline values: CDR1 MNHEY, CDR2 SMNVEV (reference sequence). The CDR3 region has the DNA TGTGCCAGCAGTTTCAGGCAGGGGGGGTCAACCGGGGAGCTGTTTTTT. Protein sequence: CASSFRQGGSTGELFF.

This clonotype was observed many times. The chain couples TRBV12-3 or TRBV12-4 to TRBJ2-1, with 8 bases aligning to TRBD1. This CDR3 has 15 residues. V shed 3 bases and J 8 bases; nucleotides not matched to a gene: 9. The CDR3 DNA is TGTGCCAGCAGTTTTCGGGGCAGGGGGCCGGATGAGCAGTTCTTC. The encoded protein is CASSFRGRGPDEQFF.

This clonotype occurred a few times. V gene TRBV5-1 combines with J gene TRBJ2-5; 10 bases are shared with TRBD2. The ends lost 4 bases at V and 0 bases at J; junction bases unmatched: 3. The CDR3 length is 15 residues. CDR1 and CDR2 (germline): SGHRS, YFSETQ. As DNA, the CDR3 is TGCGCCAGCAGCACCGGGACTAGCGACCAAGAGACCCAGTACTTC. This gives the protein CASSTGTSDQETQYF. The variable domain in full, with the rest retrieved from reference TRBV5-1 and TRBJ2-5, is KAGVTQTPRYLIKTRGQQVTLSCSPISGHRSVSWYQQTPGQGLQFLFEYFSETQRNKGNFPGRFSGRQFSNSRSEMNVSTLELGDSALYLCASSTGTSDQETQYFGPGTRLLVL.

Details on this clonotype: At one boundary the junction diverges from the germline segment, which might be a read error. The chain combines TRBV9 with TRBJ2-7; 7 bases agree with TRBD1. CDR1 SGDLS and CDR2 YYNGEE come from the germline V gene. The CDR3 has 15 amino acids. The CDR3 coding sequence is TGTGCCGGCAGCGCGGTGGGACAGAGCTCCTACGAGCAGTACTTC. It encodes CAGSAVGQSSYEQYF. The complete variable domain, with remaining parts taken from reference TRBV9 and TRBJ2-7, reads DSGVTQTPKHLITATGQRVTLRCSPRSGDLSVYWYQQSLDQGLQFLIQYYNGEERAKGNILERFSAQQFPDLHSELNLSSLELGDSALYFCAGSAVGQSSYEQYFGPGTRLTVT.

This clonotype was observed once. The rearrangement links TRBV5-1 to TRBJ2-5, with TRBD1 matching over 7 bases. V lost 4 bases, J lost 5 bases, and 17 bases stayed unmatched. Per germline, CDR1 SGHRS and CDR2 YFSETQ. The CDR3 loop spans 17 amino acids. The CDR3 region is CASSPGLSTGYVETQYF. The DNA of the CDR3 is TGCGCCAGCAGCCCAGGGCTGTCGACAGGGTACGTCGAGACCCAGTACTTC.

The rearrangement joins TRBV4-3 to TRBJ1-4; 9 bases agree with TRBD1. Per the germline V gene, CDR1 is LGHNA and CDR2 is YSLEER. Losses at the gene ends were 0 bases for V and 7 bases for J; bases not matched to a gene: 9. The CDR3 runs 17 residues. As DNA, the CDR3 is TGCGCCAGCAGCCAAGATCGAATCGGGACAGGGCTTGAAAAACTGTTTTTT. The encoded protein is CASSQDRIGTGLEKLFF.

This clonotype was seen a few times. The chain combines TRBV4-2 with TRBJ1-1; D is possibly TRBD1 (5 bases). The germline V gene has CDR1 LGHNA and CDR2 YNFKEQ. The CDR3 loop spans 17 amino acids. The V end was cut by 7 bases, the J end by 3 bases, with 24 bases between. In DNA, the CDR3 is TGTGCCAGCAATACCGCCGAGACAGCGTCTTGGGACACTGAAGCTTTCTTT. Protein product: CASNTAETASWDTEAFF.

This chain uses TRBV5-1 with TRBJ1-3, with D possibly TRBD1 on 6 matching bases. Germline V lookup: CDR1 SGHRS, CDR2 YFSETQ. Trimming stripped 0 bases from V and 6 bases from J, with 16 bases between. The CDR3 covers 16 residues. Here the CDR3 reads CASSLEVGARINTIYF. CDR3 DNA: TGCGCCAGCAGCTTGGAAGTGGGGGCCAGGATAAACACCATATATTTT.

This chain's CDR3 is CASIFAGTRYEQYF. CDR3 coding DNA: TGTGCCAGCATTTTCGCCGGGACACGCTACGAGCAGTACTTC. The chain is built from TRBV27 and TRBJ2-7, with D possibly being TRBD1 (6 bases). CDR1 is MNHEY and CDR2 is SMNVEV in the germline V gene (reference sequence). This CDR3 comprises 14 residues. Trimming cost V 7 bases and J 3 bases, with 16 bases left between them.